This T cell receptor beta chain emerged from a study of cytomegalovirus exposure and HLA in healthy donors (dated by TCRdb to about 2017). About the investigation overall: An earlier analysis of some 600 of the donors reported around 280 Gb of sequence data and 95 million to 140 million unique TCR beta sequences obtained from around 170 million T cells. The aim of the study was to test whether cataloging public T cell receptors could identify signatures of past pathogen exposure. In addition to the first cohort of 666 subjects, a separate validation cohort of 130 or so different subjects was used. Every repertoire in the discovery cohort had been generated on one and the same sequencing platform. The number of donors typed differed by locus, with 629-630 for A, B, C, DRB1 and DQB1, 522 for DQA1, approximately 570 for DPA1, and some 440 for DPB1. To predict cytomegalovirus infection status, the study combined high-throughput TCR immunosequencing, statistical association of individual TCRs with disease status, and machine learning. Of the roughly 400 genotyped donors, 65% to 90% fell in the genetic ancestry cluster associated with self-reported Caucasian donors. About five DR-DQ haplotypes were treated as single units for association and clustering because of strong linkage in the cohort. Alongside the repertoire data, information on donor age, sex, ethnicity and CMV serostatus was compiled. To decide whether each TCR beta V gene segment behaved as functional or pseudogenic, an earlier analysis of some 600 of the donors relied on high-throughput TCR beta sequencing. The study profiled the T cell repertoires of about 720 subjects by immunosequencing and related them to cytomegalovirus serostatus. A later analysis re-examined previously published TCR beta repertoires from just over 650 donors and added high-resolution HLA genotyping to investigate patterns of TCR occurrence. About 280 gigabases of sequencing data and roughly 81 million unique TCR sequences made up an early release that covered several hundred HLA-typed donors. In a later genetic analysis, genome-wide SNP genotypes for about three fifths of the roughly 670 donors were used, and that subset was treated as a discovery cohort. Across about 380 genotyped donors of the cohort, an average of 235,054 unique TCR beta nucleotide sequences per donor were sequenced, and 15% to 20% of those sequences were non-productive. Rather than drawing on any new phenotypic data, the later analysis identified candidate immune exposures from TCR beta sequences and the way those sequences occurred across donors. Class I and class II HLA loci were covered by the typing at four-digit resolution.

Beyond this particular receptor, the publication reports: The cohort was sequenced for TCR beta chains only, and without alpha or paired-chain data the features that could be detected were limited. Linkage disequilibrium might explain the correlated functional status among segregating V segments, but an unknown experimental factor could not be excluded. The study listed approximately 150 TCR beta chains as associated with cytomegalovirus. Because HLA typing was missing for some donors at each locus, association tests included only the typed subset. In a later analysis, HLA-associated TCR beta chains were found to be more clonally expanded and to have lower generation probabilities than equally common non-associated chains. The 87-base-pair reads could not distinguish some IMGT-functional V segments, including TRBV6-2 and TRBV6-3, so those segments were excluded. It was suggested by the authors that the approach could potentially be generalized to other disease states and immunological phenotypes. At a false discovery rate of 0.05, a later analysis linked roughly 17,000 TCR beta sequences to specific HLA alleles. A further reported finding was that TCR beta sequences accurately predicted the HLA-A and HLA-B alleles for most subjects in the first cohort. A later analysis reported that several top co-occurrence clusters appeared linked to parvovirus B19, influenza, CMV and Epstein-Barr virus. According to a later analysis, TCR association rates differed among HLA loci, with DRB1 alleles showing the most associated TCRs and HLA-C alleles showing the fewest. A later genetic analysis reported fewer N-insertions in productive TCRs among donors in an Asian-associated ancestry cluster than the roughly 640-donor mean. A later genetic analysis associated a missense DCLRE1C variant with V-gene and J-gene trimming of TCR beta chains, and an independent cohort replicated the association. For the cohort, immune exposure information was limited to CMV serostatus. Because counts were too low, roughly 16 rarely observed V segments, including chromosome 9 orphons, were left out of the earlier analysis of roughly 600 of the donors. Cytomegalovirus status was reported to be diagnosed by the classifier with high specificity and sensitivity in both the original and validation cohorts. An earlier analysis of around 540 of the donors showed that most TCR beta V segments appeared in productive rearrangements either about 87% or about 30% of the time, which broadly matched IMGT annotations. When HLA alleles, especially DR and DQ, strongly co-occurred, attributing TCR associations to individual alleles was difficult. A cluster of highly shared sequence variants was judged likely to represent a technical artifact of the sequencing pipeline. In vitro tests confirmed that a few of the cytomegalovirus-associated TCR beta chains recognize cytomegalovirus antigens. Across donors, most TCR sequences were observed very rarely, whereas some public TCRs were present in many individuals. Presence/absence analyses assumed roughly uniform sequencing depth across donors, an assumption that may not hold. A later analysis found that most CMV-associated TCR beta chains appeared HLA-restricted, with HLA associations seemingly driven largely by CMV exposure.

The CDR3 measures 15 amino acids from cysteine to phenylalanine. The kept DNA is CDR3 alone, 45 bases in frame from the first base. Trimming takes 3 bases off V and 7 bases off J; junction bases not matched to a gene: 7. CDR1 and CDR2, looked up from the germline V gene, are MNHNS and SASEGT. Preparation of the library involved the immunoSEQ multiplex PCR assay. For the multiplex PCR, a mixture combining 60 forward primers for TCR Vbeta segments and 13 reverse primers for TCR Jbeta segments was used. The CDR3 region of rearranged TCR beta genes was amplified from genomic DNA by a multiplex PCR assay. On the Illumina HiSeq System, the amplified TCR beta libraries were sequenced as 87-base-pair reads. The source study handled its data this way. In a later analysis, some 80 million unique TCR beta chains were counted across the 666 repertoires, and some 10 million of these chains were shared by at least two donors. Raw reads were error-corrected and collapsed into unique sequences with a nearest-neighbor algorithm that merged closely related sequences to remove PCR and sequencing errors. CDR3 sequences were aligned to IMGT reference sequences to assign V, D and J gene segments. For a sequence to be retained, a match of at least six nucleotides to both a V gene segment and a J gene segment was required. Rearrangements were classified as productive when the CDR3 lacked stop codons and remained in frame with V and J, and all other rearrangements were classified as non-productive. CDR3 was defined by IMGT convention, running from the second conserved V-encoded cysteine to the conserved J-encoded phenylalanine. Sequences without an unambiguous match to a single V gene segment were excluded from the earlier analysis of 500 to 700 of the donors. An earlier analysis of a few hundred of the donors called V segments functional above 56.7% productive rearrangements and segregating when the between-donor standard deviation exceeded 5%. A statistical classification framework was built for diagnosing cytomegalovirus status from the catalog of TCR beta chain sequences. In a later analysis, V and J genes were assigned by comparing TCR nucleotide sequences against IMGT/GENE-DB human TR gene sequences. The TCRdist pipeline was used in a later analysis to assign CDR3 sequences and most-parsimonious VDJ recombination scenarios. A later analysis defined each TCR beta chain by its CDR3 amino acid sequence plus V-gene family, and excluded reads lacking a unique V-gene family. To address suspected cross-contamination and a sequencing artifact, a later analysis removed 592 highly shared, low-generation-probability nucleotide sequences. In a later analysis, a clonal expansion index was calculated for each public chain from normalized within-repertoire ranks of inferred template counts. In a later analysis, generation probabilities were computed with a VDJ recombination model fitted to out-of-frame rearrangements, and the resulting probabilities were checked against IGoR. In a later analysis, hypergeometric tests were used to score TCR-TCR, TCR-HLA and TCR-CMV co-occurrence, with a repertoire-size bias correction applied to TCR pairs. False discovery rates were estimated in a later analysis by permuting HLA or CMV assignments 20 times. A later analysis grouped co-occurring TCRs with DBSCAN, adding TCRdist sequence similarity when clustering within HLA-allele-positive subsets. Repertoires with fewer than 30,000 or more than 120,000 public chains were left out of co-occurrence clustering, as were five repertoires with anomalous nucleotide sharing. Drawn from immuneACCESS, this table holds only the in-frame rearrangements with V and J called that TCRdb kept. Clones are partly lost; checked studies trace under half to an unresolved V gene and leave the rest unexplained. V and J calls and clone size are those listed in that table; D and trimming were worked out from the DNA. In this sample the table shows over 150,000 clones, about 65% of which occur a single time. The top ten clones comprise approximately 4.5% of the sample.

Only a few counts were recorded for this clone. Its antigen remains undetermined. No quality values exist for individual bases; no much larger clone is one base distant. Different DNA sequences within this sample yield the same CDR3. The cohort comprised some 680 healthy bone marrow donors. Cohort members were all nominally healthy when sampled, although unrecorded immune exposures were likely present. The donor tested CMV seropositive, placing the donor among the 250 to 300 seropositive members of the cohort. A peripheral blood sample was collected from each donor, and TCR beta sequencing was performed on peripheral blood mononuclear cells. The Qiagen DNeasy Blood Extraction Kit was used to extract genomic DNA from the blood cell samples.

The receptor chain draws on TRBV6-1 and TRBJ2-7; 12 bases in the junction line up with TRBD1. The specimen was PBMCs. This receptor was identified in a woman aged 18-29 years in good health and CMV-seropositive. The sequence in DNA is TGTGCCAGCAGTGACCTGGGACAGGGGGCTTGGGAGCAGTACTTC. Its protein reads: CASSDLGQGAWEQYF.